This T cell receptor (beta chain) was retrieved from a study of PD-L1 blockade in urothelial cancer. Notes on this clone: As yet, its antigen is unknown.

Generated by immunoSEQ multiplex PCR, the TCRdb table keeps only in-frame clones and is missing some. The table records about 50,000 clones, 70% to 90% of them present only once. V lost 6 bases and J 3 bases, leaving 12 bases between the germline ends. Germline V lookup: CDR1 WSHSY, CDR2 SAAADI. This CDR3 comprises 13 residues. Diagnoses among patients were locally advanced or metastatic urothelial carcinoma. Study-wide results and caveats: Patients with durable benefit had greater blood expansion of tumor-associated TCR clones 3 weeks into treatment.

The chain links TRBV10-2 to TRBJ2-7, with a possible D match to TRBD1 (6 bases). The clonotype originates from a man aged 60 to 69 with urothelial cancer. The input for sequencing was PBMCs, taken around atezolizumab (anti-PD-L1) treatment. CDR3 in amino acids: CASSRDTLYEQYF. In nucleotides, the CDR3 is TGCGCCAGCAGCCGGGACACTCTCTACGAGCAGTACTTC.